This TCR beta chain emerged from a study of cytomegalovirus exposure and HLA in healthy donors. Study-level information: Earlier findings included nearly 120 million unique TCR beta sequences obtained from 150 million to 200 million T cells.

About this clone: No antigen is known for it.

The CDR3 consists of 15 residues. The trim removed 5 bases at V and 2 bases at J, leaving 8 bases unmatched. The germline V gene has CDR1 SEHNR and CDR2 FQNEAQ (reference sequence). Study-level results: A missense DCLRE1C variant was associated with V- and J-gene trimming of TCR beta chains in a later analysis, and an independent cohort replicated the association. Researchers had no immune exposure information except CMV serostatus available.

The PCR made use of 60 Vbeta and 13 Jbeta primers. Assay used: immunoSEQ multiplex PCR; TCRdb lists only in-frame clones, some missing. The sample includes over 100,000 clones, 65% to 75% of them seen just once. Donors in the study were healthy people who gave bone marrow. The V and J genes are TRBV7-9 and TRBJ1-1; 7 bases are a match to TRBD1. Sequencing used PBMCs. The sequence derives from a man aged 25-40 years in good health and CMV-seropositive. The CDR3 protein is CASSAAGQQNTEAFF. DNA of the CDR3: TGTGCCAGCAGCGCCGCGGGACAGCAAAACACTGAAGCTTTCTTT.